This T cell receptor beta chain was observed in a study of blood T cell repertoires in COVID-19. On the study more broadly: Samples representing acute and convalescent COVID-19 were sourced from the United States, Italy and Spain.

As handled by the study authors: For nucleated cells, counts were estimated from reference gene primer amplification. The table came from immunoSEQ multiplex PCR; TCRdb's copy has only in-frame clones and leaves some out. V, J and clone size are taken as reported in that table, and D and trimming were inferred from the DNA itself. The data show nearly 200,000 clones, 84% seen once. The age range of participants was about 18 to 89 years, with residence in under 30 US areas. What the recovered Cohort 3 donors had was two negative PCRs, clearance, or symptom resolution. This CDR3 region has 12 residues. Per germline, CDR1 MNHEY and CDR2 SVGAGI. V lost 5 bases, J lost 4 bases, and 9 bases lay in between.

Sequences were obtained from PBMCs or T cells enriched from blood (not recorded which). This receptor was taken from a man between 35 and 55 years old who had recovered from COVID-19. The gene calls are TRBV6-5 and TRBJ2-7, with D tentatively TRBD2 (6 bases). CDR3 sequence: CASSPGRYEQYF. The DNA of the CDR3 is TGTGCCAGCAGTCCCGGGAGATACGAGCAGTACTTC.